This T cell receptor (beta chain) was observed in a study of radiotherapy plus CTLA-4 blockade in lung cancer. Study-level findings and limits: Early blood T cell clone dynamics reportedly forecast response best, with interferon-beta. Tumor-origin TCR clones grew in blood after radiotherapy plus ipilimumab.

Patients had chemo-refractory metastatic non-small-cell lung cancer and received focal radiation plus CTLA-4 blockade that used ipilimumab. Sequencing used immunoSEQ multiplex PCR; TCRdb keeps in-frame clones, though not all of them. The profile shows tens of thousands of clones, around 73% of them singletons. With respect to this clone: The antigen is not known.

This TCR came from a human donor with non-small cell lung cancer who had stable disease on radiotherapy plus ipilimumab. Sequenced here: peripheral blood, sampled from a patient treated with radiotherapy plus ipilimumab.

CDR3 DNA: TGTGCCAGCAGCCAAGGAATGGGGCCGGGGTGGGGGCAGGCAAAACTGTTTTTT. Protein: CASSQGMGPGWGQAKLFF. The V call is TRBV4-2, the J call TRBJ1-4; the D gene is possibly TRBD1 (6 bases). V was shortened by 1 base and J by 10 bases, with 25 bases between the two germline ends. This CDR3 comprises 18 residues. The V gene's germline CDR1 is LGHNA and CDR2 YNFKEQ.